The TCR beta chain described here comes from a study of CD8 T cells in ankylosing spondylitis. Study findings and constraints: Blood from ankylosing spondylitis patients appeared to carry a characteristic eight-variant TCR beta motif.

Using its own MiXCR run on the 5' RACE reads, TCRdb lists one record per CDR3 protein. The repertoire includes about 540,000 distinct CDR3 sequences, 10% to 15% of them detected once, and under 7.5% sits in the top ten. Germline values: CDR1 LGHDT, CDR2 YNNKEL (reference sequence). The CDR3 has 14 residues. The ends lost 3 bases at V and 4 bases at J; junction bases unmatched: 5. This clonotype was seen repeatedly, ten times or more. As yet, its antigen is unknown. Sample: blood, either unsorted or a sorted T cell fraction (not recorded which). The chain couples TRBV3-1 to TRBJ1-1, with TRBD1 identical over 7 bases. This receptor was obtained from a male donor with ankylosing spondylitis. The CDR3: CASSHRQGSTEAFF. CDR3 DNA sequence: TGTGCCAGCAGCCACCGACAGGGTTCCACTGAAGCTTTCTTT.